The rows below give T cell receptor beta chains drawn from one sample of a study of cytomegalovirus exposure and HLA in healthy donors. This table comes from immunoSEQ multiplex PCR, and its TCRdb copy is limited to in-frame clones, with some not included. The sample lists around 140,000 clones; under 75% were seen once. The sequenced sample was PBMCs. These receptors all stem from a woman between 40 and 55 years old in good health and CMV-seronegative. Both conserved end residues are part of each CDR3. D genes are given only for firm matches. Clone size appears in some rows only: once, few, many, or a class for an expanded clone.

>TRBJ1-5|once|TRBD1|TRBV28
TGTGCCAGCAGGACCGGGACAGCAATGAATCAGCCCCAGCATTTT
CASRTGTAMNQPQHF
>TRBJ1-5|-|-|TRBV10-3
TGTGCCATCAGTAAACAGGAGAATCAGCCCCAGCATTTT
CAISKQENQPQHF
>TRBJ1-1|-|TRBD1|TRBV11-2
TGTGCCAGCAGCTACGACAGGGGGTGGGCTGAAGCTTTCTTT
CASSYDRGWAEAFF
>TRBJ2-5|-|TRBD2|TRBV5-1
TGCGCCAGCAGCCCCGCCGGGACTAGCGGGGTGGAGACCCAGTACTTC
CASSPAGTSGVETQYF
>TRBJ2-7|-|-|TRBV5-1
TGCGCCAGCAGCATAGATTTGCAGGGGATTGAACATTACGAGCAGTACTTC
CASSIDLQGIEHYEQYF
>TRBJ1-6|-|-|TRBV30
TGTGCCTGGAGTGGGTTCAGTTATAATTCACCCCTCCACTTT
CAWSGFSYNSPLHF
>TRBJ2-6|-|-|TRBV18
TGTGCCAGCTCACGGGAGGCAAGTAACTCTGGGGCCAACGTCCTGACTTTC
CASSREASNSGANVLTF
>TRBJ1-6|-|-|TRBV7-2
TGTGCCAGCAGCGGACAAAACTATAATTCACCCCTCCACTTT
CASSGQNYNSPLHF
>TRBJ1-2|-|TRBD1|TRBV19
TGTGCCAGTAGTACCCCGGGACAGGGCCCTAGGTATGGCTACACCTTC
CASSTPGQGPRYGYTF
>TRBJ2-3|few|TRBD2|TRBV30
TGTGCCTGGAGTGTAATGGGTCTAGCGGGGACTACGCAGTATTTT
CAWSVMGLAGTTQYF
>TRBJ2-3|-|-|TRBV13
TGTGCCAGCAGCTCCGCAGGGGAAGGTCCAGATACGCAGTATTTT
CASSSAGEGPDTQYF
>TRBJ2-7|-|TRBD1|TRBV2
TGTGCCAGCAGCGTCGGACAGGGGCAGTACTTC
CASSVGQGQYF
>TRBJ1-2|-|-|TRBV7-2
TGTGCCAGCAGCTTATATTACAGGGAAAACACCTTC
CASSLYYRENTF
>TRBJ2-3|-|-|TRBV12-5
TGTGCTAGTGGTCAATCTACAGCTTCGCAGTATTTT
CASGQSTASQYF
>TRBJ2-2|once|TRBD2|TRBV4-1
TGCGCCAGCAGCCAAGATACGGGGGGGACCGGGGAGCTGTTTTTT
CASSQDTGGTGELFF
>TRBJ2-3|-|-|TRBV29-1
TGCAGCGTTGAAAGAGTAGCTAGCACAGATACGCAGTATTTT
CSVERVASTDTQYF
>TRBJ2-7|-|TRBD2|TRBV13
TGTGCCAGCAGCTCGCGGACTAGCGGGGGAACCTACGAGCAGTACTTC
CASSSRTSGGTYEQYF
>TRBJ2-1|-|TRBD1|TRBV9
TGTGCCAGCAGCGCCGGGACAGGGGCCTACAATGAGCAGTTCTTC
CASSAGTGAYNEQFF
>TRBJ2-3|-|TRBD2|TRBV7-9
TGTGCCAGCAGCTTAGCGGCGGGGGGGCCGGAGGATACGCAGTATTTT
CASSLAAGGPEDTQYF
>TRBJ2-3|-|TRBD2|TRBV7-9
TGTGCCAGCAGCCCACGTCGGGGGGAAGATACGCAGTATTTT
CASSPRRGEDTQYF
>TRBJ2-1|-|TRBD1|TRBV5-1
TGCGCCAGCAGCTCTGGGGGACAGGGAGGGAATGAGCAGTTCTTC
CASSSGGQGGNEQFF
>TRBJ1-1|-|-|TRBV4-2
TGTGCCAGCAGCCGAGGACCAGGGAGGTTCTTT
CASSRGPGRFF
>TRBJ1-5|-|TRBD1|TRBV7-9
TGTGCCAGCAGCAATGGACAGGAGTATCAGCCCCAGCATTTT
CASSNGQEYQPQHF
>TRBJ1-6|-|-|TRBV27
TGTGCCAGCAGTTCACGGGGGACGACCTATAATTCACCCCTCCACTTT
CASSSRGTTYNSPLHF
>TRBJ1-2|-|-|TRBV2
TGTGCCAGCACTTCTAACTATGGCTACACCTTC
CASTSNYGYTF
>TRBJ1-2|-|TRBD1|TRBV7-6
TGTGCCAGCAGCTTAGGCGTGACAGGGGGGATCCATGGCTACACCTTC
CASSLGVTGGIHGYTF
>TRBJ2-6|once|-|TRBV19
TGTGCCAGTAGTATAGCCGGGGTATTAACTGGGGCCAACGTCCTGACTTTC
CASSIAGVLTGANVLTF
>TRBJ1-1|-|-|TRBV9
TGTGCCAGCAGCAGGGGTCAGACTGAAGCTTTCTTT
CASSRGQTEAFF
>TRBJ2-2|-|TRBD2|TRBV4-2
TGTGCCAGCAGCACGGGACTAGCGGGGTGGGGCACCGGGGAGCTGTTTTTT
CASSTGLAGWGTGELFF
>TRBJ2-3|-|TRBD2|TRBV7-2
TGTGCCAGCAGCTTAAAGTCTGTCGGCGGGGGGGCAACAGATACGCAGTATTTT
CASSLKSVGGGATDTQYF
>TRBJ1-1|few|-|TRBV9
TGTGCCAGCAGCGTAGGTCAGGGGAACACTGAAGCTTTCTTT
CASSVGQGNTEAFF
>TRBJ1-1|once|TRBD1|TRBV7-9
TGTGCCAGCAGCTCTTACTCGACAGGGAGGAACACTGAAGCTTTCTTT
CASSSYSTGRNTEAFF
>TRBJ2-1|few|-|TRBV7-6
TGTGCCAGCAGCTTAGGGACAGTTTTTAGCTCCTACAATGAGCAGTTCTTC
CASSLGTVFSSYNEQFF
>TRBJ1-2|-|-|TRBV6-5
TGTGCCAGCTCGGCAGGCAACTATGGCTACACCTTC
CASSAGNYGYTF
>TRBJ1-1|few|-|TRBV5-1
TGCGCCAGCAGCTTCACGGAACAGTCTACTGAAGCTTTCTTT
CASSFTEQSTEAFF
>TRBJ2-6|-|TRBD2|TRBV5-4
TGTGCCAGCAGCCCCCCGGGGGGGCAAGCTGGGGCCAACGTCCTGACTTTC
CASSPPGGQAGANVLTF